This TCR beta chain was documented in a study of Graves' ophthalmopathy and Graves' hyperthyroidism. General observations from the study: Most thyroid-expanded clonotypes exceeding 0.001 frequency were also found in blood.

Other autoimmune disease, uncontrolled infection, pregnancy and lactation led to exclusion. As the template, RNA transcripts were used to amplify TCR beta CDR3 regions. HTBI primers primed a first-round RT-PCR, and a second-round multiplex PCR followed. TCRdb redid the calling of the multiplex PCR reads with MiXCR, one entry per CDR3 protein. This table has about 400,000 distinct CDR3 sequences, approximately 20% appearing once. This clonotype was detected ten times or more. The antigen is unknown. Germline V lookup: CDR1 SNHLY, CDR2 FYNNEI. Trimming removed 1 base from V and 5 bases from J, with 3 bases in between. CDR3 length: 11 residues.

This sequence joins TRBV2 and TRBJ2-7; no firm D call. The sample taken for sequencing was peripheral blood. This clonotype originated in a woman aged 18-29 years with Graves' ophthalmopathy. The CDR3 DNA reads TGTGCCAGCAGTGAAGGACACGAGCAGTACTTC. Protein sequence: CASSEGHEQYF. Filled out from reference TRBV2 and TRBJ2-7, the complete variable domain reads EPEVTQTPSHQVTQMGQEVILRCVPISNHLYFYWYRQILGQKVEFLVSFYNNEISEKSEIFDDQFSVERPDGSNFTLKIRSTKLEDSAMYFCASSEGHEQYFGPGTRLTVT.